Listed below are T cell receptor beta chains from one sample, sequenced in a study of cytomegalovirus exposure and HLA in healthy donors. Method: immunoSEQ multiplex PCR; TCRdb's copy keeps in-frame clones and lacks some. This sample yields approximately 220,000 clones, of which about 83% are seen a single time; less than 3% belongs to the top ten. Sample: PBMCs. The receptors derive from a man between 18 and 35 years old in good health and CMV-seronegative. CDR3s include the opening cysteine and the closing phenylalanine or tryptophan. The D gene is left open where the match is weak. Rows may omit the clone size; those that give it use once, few, many or a size class.

D gene,clone size,V gene,J gene,CDR3 DNA,CDR3 protein
NA,NA,TRBV10-1,TRBJ2-7,TGCGCCAGCAGCAGACAGACAGCCTCCTACGAGCAGTACTTC,CASSRQTASYEQYF
TRBD2,NA,TRBV27,TRBJ2-7,TGTGCCAGCAGTGGTCGACTAGCGGGAGGTTACGAGCAGTACTTC,CASSGRLAGGYEQYF
NA,NA,TRBV10-3,TRBJ1-6,TGTGCCACAGGGGCGGAGATTAATTCACCCCTCCACTTT,CATGAEINSPLHF
NA,NA,TRBV9,TRBJ1-6,TGTGCCAGCAGCGCAGACAGAAGCGGGACTTCACCCCTCCACTTT,CASSADRSGTSPLHF
TRBD2,once,TRBV6-4,TRBJ2-1,TGTGCCAGCAGTAAGGGACTAGCGGGGGGGATGTCCTACAATGAGCAGTTCTTC,CASSKGLAGGMSYNEQFF
NA,NA,TRBV10-3,TRBJ1-2,TGTGCCATCAGTGAGTATCCTGCGGATTATGGCTACACCTTC,CAISEYPADYGYTF
NA,NA,TRBV5-6,TRBJ1-6,TGTGCCAGCAGCTTGGGGACAGCCCCCTATTCACCCCTCCACTTT,CASSLGTAPYSPLHF
TRBD1,NA,TRBV29-1,TRBJ1-5,TGCAGCGTTTTGGCAGGGGGCTTGGGGCCCCAGCATTTT,CSVLAGGLGPQHF
NA,NA,TRBV7-2,TRBJ1-5,TGTGCCAGCAGCTTACCCCGAGGGCAGCCCCAGCATTTT,CASSLPRGQPQHF
NA,NA,TRBV6-5,TRBJ1-3,TGTGCCAGCAGTTACGGTGTCGGAGATACCGGAAACACCATATATTTT,CASSYGVGDTGNTIYF
NA,NA,TRBV5-6,TRBJ1-2,TGTGCCAGCAGCTTGGAGCGCAGAATTATAAGCTATGGCTACACCTTC,CASSLERRIISYGYTF
NA,NA,TRBV5-1,TRBJ1-1,TGCGCCAGCAGCTTGGGGGGCGTCATGAACACTGAAGCTTTCTTT,CASSLGGVMNTEAFF
NA,NA,TRBV4-1,TRBJ2-1,TGCGCCAGCAGCCAAGAGGGGGGACGAAACTTGTACAATGAGCAGTTCTTC,CASSQEGGRNLYNEQFF
TRBD1,NA,TRBV6-1,TRBJ2-3,TGTGCCAGCAGTGAAGTCGGACAGGCCCCGTACACAGATACGCAGTATTTT,CASSEVGQAPYTDTQYF
TRBD1,many,TRBV9,TRBJ1-2,TGTGCCAGCAGCGCTCTGACAGGGGCCTATGGCTACACCTTC,CASSALTGAYGYTF
NA,NA,TRBV30,TRBJ2-5,TGTGCCTGGAGCAGGGGCCAAGAGACCCAGTACTTC,CAWSRGQETQYF
NA,NA,TRBV5-6,TRBJ1-1,TGTGCCAGCAGCTTGGGTCAGGGTGAAGCTTTCTTT,CASSLGQGEAFF
NA,few,TRBV5-1,TRBJ1-6,TGCGCCAGCAGGGAGGGGACGACAAGTTCACCCCTCCACTTT,CASREGTTSSPLHF
TRBD2,NA,TRBV15,TRBJ2-7,TGTGCCACCAGCAGAAGGAATAGCGGGGGCTTTGACTACGAGCAGTACTTC,CATSRRNSGGFDYEQYF
TRBD2,NA,TRBV9,TRBJ2-3,TGTGCCAGCAGCCCCGGGGCCAGCGGGAAGGGACCAGATACGCAGTATTTT,CASSPGASGKGPDTQYF
NA,NA,TRBV5-1,TRBJ2-2,TGCGCCAGCAGCTCTCAGGACTCACCGTTAACACCGGGGGAGCTGTTTTTT,CASSSQDSPLTPGELFF
TRBD1,once,TRBV10-3,TRBJ1-2,TGTGCCGTTCAATCATCAGGGGGCTATGGCTACACCTTC,CAVQSSGGYGYTF
NA,NA,TRBV6-5,TRBJ2-5,TGTGCCAGCAGTTACACTAAAGAGACCCAGTACTTC,CASSYTKETQYF
TRBD1,NA,TRBV5-1,TRBJ1-6,TGCGCCAGCAGCCCAACACAGGGGGCGACCTATAATTCACCCCTCCACTTT,CASSPTQGATYNSPLHF
NA,NA,TRBV4-1,TRBJ2-3,TGCGCCAGCAGTCAAGGGATAGCGGACACAGATACGCAGTATTTT,CASSQGIADTDTQYF
NA,NA,TRBV4-3,TRBJ2-7,TGCGCCAGCAGCCCGGGGGGCGGCTACGAGCAGTACTTC,CASSPGGGYEQYF
NA,NA,TRBV2,TRBJ1-1,TGTGCCAGCAGTGAAGCGCTAGGTAATTGGCGGACTGAAGCTTTCTTT,CASSEALGNWRTEAFF
TRBD2,NA,TRBV5-6,TRBJ2-5,TGTGCCAGCAGCCGATCGACTAGCGGAGACCAAGAGACCCAGTACTTC,CASSRSTSGDQETQYF
NA,NA,TRBV19,TRBJ1-5,TGTGCCAGTAGTACTACAGGGTATAGCAATCAGCCCCAGCATTTT,CASSTTGYSNQPQHF
NA,NA,TRBV27,TRBJ2-1,TGTGCCAGCAGTTTACAGTCTGACATGGTGGGCGAGCAGTTCTTC,CASSLQSDMVGEQFF
NA,NA,TRBV5-5,TRBJ1-2,TGTGCCAGCAGCTTGGGGGCAGGCGGGTCTTATGGCTACACCTTC,CASSLGAGGSYGYTF
TRBD1,NA,TRBV7-8,TRBJ2-1,TGTGCCAGCAGCTTAGCGGACAGGGGAGTCGTCAATGAGCAGTTCTTC,CASSLADRGVVNEQFF
NA,NA,TRBV9,TRBJ2-5,TGTGCCAGCAGCTTAGAGGCCAGGGGAGGGGAGACCCAGTACTTC,CASSLEARGGETQYF
TRBD1,NA,TRBV27,TRBJ2-7,TGTGCCAGCAGTCCCGGGACAGCGAGTACCTACGAGCAGTACTTC,CASSPGTASTYEQYF
NA,NA,TRBV9,TRBJ1-1,TGTGCCAGCAGCGTGGGCGGGATGGCCACTGAAGCTTTCTTT,CASSVGGMATEAFF
NA,NA,TRBV7-2,TRBJ1-2,TGTGCCAGCACCCCCACGTCGGGGTTCTATGGCTACACCTTC,CASTPTSGFYGYTF
NA,NA,TRBV5-6,TRBJ1-2,TGTGCCAGCAACCTCCGGAGGATCTATGGCTACACCTTC,CASNLRRIYGYTF
TRBD2,NA,TRBV7-2,TRBJ2-3,TGTGCCAGCAGCTTAAGCGGGGGACTAGCAACGGATACGCAGTATTTT,CASSLSGGLATDTQYF
NA,once,TRBV30,TRBJ2-3,TGTGCCTGGAGGAAGGTGGACTTAACGCAGTATTTT,CAWRKVDLTQYF
NA,NA,TRBV9,TRBJ2-1,TGTGCCAGCAGCGTAGCTACCCGGGGAGGGGGACGTATTGAGCAGTTCTTC,CASSVATRGGGRIEQFF
NA,NA,TRBV9,TRBJ2-3,TGTGCCAGCAGCGTCCCAAGCACAGATACGCAGTATTTT,CASSVPSTDTQYF
TRBD2,NA,TRBV5-5,TRBJ2-5,TGTGCCAGCAGGCAAACTAGCGGGGTTGAAGAGACCCAGTACTTC,CASRQTSGVEETQYF
TRBD2,NA,TRBV4-3,TRBJ2-3,TGCGCCAGCAGCCAAGACGAGGGACTAGCGGGGGGACCTAGCACAGATACGCAGTATTTT,CASSQDEGLAGGPSTDTQYF
TRBD2,NA,TRBV10-3,TRBJ2-1,TGTGCCATCAGTGAGTCGACGGGTAGCGGGAGGGTAAATGAGCAGTTCTTC,CAISESTGSGRVNEQFF
NA,few,TRBV28,TRBJ2-7,TGTGCCAGCAGTAACCAGGGGAGGGGCTCCTACGAGCAGTACTTC,CASSNQGRGSYEQYF
TRBD1,NA,TRBV30,TRBJ1-5,TGTGCCTGGAGTTTGGACAGGGATCAGCCCCAGCATTTT,CAWSLDRDQPQHF
TRBD1,NA,TRBV4-2,TRBJ1-2,TGTGCCAGCAGCCAGGATTCACAGGGGTGGGCCTTC,CASSQDSQGWAF
NA,NA,TRBV7-2,TRBJ2-7,TGTGCCAGCAGCTTAGAAGCTGGAGGGGCCTACGAGCAGTACTTC,CASSLEAGGAYEQYF
NA,NA,TRBV13,TRBJ2-1,TGTGCCAGCAGCTTGGAGGGGGGGCGTAATGAGCAGTTCTTC,CASSLEGGRNEQFF
NA,NA,TRBV6-5,TRBJ2-7,TGTGCCAGCAGCTCCCTACAGGGCCTCTTCGAGCAGTACTTC,CASSSLQGLFEQYF
TRBD2,once,TRBV6-5,TRBJ2-1,TGTGCCAGCAGCAAGCGGGGGGCACCCTACAATGAGCAGTTCTTC,CASSKRGAPYNEQFF
NA,NA,TRBV28,TRBJ1-3,TGTGCCAGCAGTTTGTTGGGGCGGGGGAACACCATATATTTT,CASSLLGRGNTIYF
TRBD1,NA,TRBV27,TRBJ1-1,TGTGCCAGCAGTTCACGGACAGGGGGAAGGTCGAACACTGAAGCTTTCTTT,CASSSRTGGRSNTEAFF
TRBD2,NA,TRBV27,TRBJ2-1,TGTGCCAGCAGTTTGACCAACATGGGACTAGCAGGCGGTGAGCAGTTCTTC,CASSLTNMGLAGGEQFF